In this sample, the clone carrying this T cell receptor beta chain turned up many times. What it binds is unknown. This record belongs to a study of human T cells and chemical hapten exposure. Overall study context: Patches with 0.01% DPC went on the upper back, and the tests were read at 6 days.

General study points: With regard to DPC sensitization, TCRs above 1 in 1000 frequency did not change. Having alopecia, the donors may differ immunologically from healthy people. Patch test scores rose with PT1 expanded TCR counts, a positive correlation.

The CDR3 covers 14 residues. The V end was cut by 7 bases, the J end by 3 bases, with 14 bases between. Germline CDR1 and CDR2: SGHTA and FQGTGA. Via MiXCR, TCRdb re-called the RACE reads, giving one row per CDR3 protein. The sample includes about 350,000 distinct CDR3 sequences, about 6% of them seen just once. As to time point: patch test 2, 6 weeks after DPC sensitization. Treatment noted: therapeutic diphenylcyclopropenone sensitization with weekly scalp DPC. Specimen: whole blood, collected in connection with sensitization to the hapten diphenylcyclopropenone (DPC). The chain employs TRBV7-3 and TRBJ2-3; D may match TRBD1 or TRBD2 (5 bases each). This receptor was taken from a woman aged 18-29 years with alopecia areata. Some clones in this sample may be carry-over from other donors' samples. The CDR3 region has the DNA TGTGCCAGCACCCCGAGATGGGGGACAGATACGCAGTATTTT. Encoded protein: CASTPRWGTDTQYF.